The text below deals with one TCR beta chain. Antigen unknown. One end of the junction is discordant with germline, which a read error may explain. These data belong to a study of tumor-infiltrating lymphocytes in primary liver carcinoma. The study, taken as a whole, reports: Tumor-adjacent and tumor-blood pairs shared a smaller degree of overlap than tumor region pairs.

CDR1 is MNHNS, CDR2 SASEGT, per germline. This CDR3 is 13 amino acids long. Co-extraction of both nucleic acids (RNA and DNA) used about 19-33 mg of unsorted bulk tissue. Total RNA (around 0.45 ug) served as template for TCR beta cDNA synthesis primed by a constant-region primer. Slightly modified ARM-PCR served as the procedure for the TCR beta libraries. These libraries came from three rounds of nested multiplex PCR. TRBV1-TRBV30 forward primers and a C-beta reverse primer were used in the first two PCR rounds, which each ran for about 10 cycles. TCRdb independently ran MiXCR on the multiplex PCR reads; one entry per CDR3 protein. The sample holds 45,000 to 55,000 distinct CDR3 sequences, 60% to 85% seen once.

The clonotype was recovered from a man aged 40-49 years with primary liver carcinoma and hepatitis B virus infection. This sequence joins TRBV6-1 and TRBJ2-7, with 10 bases identical to TRBD1. Sequencing was done on a sample of liver tumor tissue from sampling region 5. Subset given: tumor region T5, tumor centre. The CDR3 region has the DNA TGTGCCAGCAGAGGACAGGGGGATTACGAGCAATACTTC. Protein: CASRGQGDYEQYF.